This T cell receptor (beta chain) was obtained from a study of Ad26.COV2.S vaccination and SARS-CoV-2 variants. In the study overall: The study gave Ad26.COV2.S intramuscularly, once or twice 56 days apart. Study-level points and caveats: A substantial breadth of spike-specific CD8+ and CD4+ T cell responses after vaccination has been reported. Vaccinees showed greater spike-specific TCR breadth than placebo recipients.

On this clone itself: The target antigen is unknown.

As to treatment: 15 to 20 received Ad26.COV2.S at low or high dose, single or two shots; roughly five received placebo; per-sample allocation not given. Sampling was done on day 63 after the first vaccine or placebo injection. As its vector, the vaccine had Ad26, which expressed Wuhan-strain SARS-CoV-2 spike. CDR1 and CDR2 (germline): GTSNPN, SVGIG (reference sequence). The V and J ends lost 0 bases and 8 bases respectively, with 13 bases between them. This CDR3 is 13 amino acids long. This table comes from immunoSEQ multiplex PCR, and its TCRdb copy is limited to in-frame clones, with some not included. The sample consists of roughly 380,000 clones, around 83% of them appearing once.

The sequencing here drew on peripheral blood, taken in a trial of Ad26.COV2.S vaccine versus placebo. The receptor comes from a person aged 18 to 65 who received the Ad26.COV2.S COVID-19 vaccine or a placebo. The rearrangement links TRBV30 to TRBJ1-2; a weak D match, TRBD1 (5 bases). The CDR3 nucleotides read TGTGCCTGGAGTGTTAGGGGCACCGAAGGCTACACCTTC. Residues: CAWSVRGTEGYTF.